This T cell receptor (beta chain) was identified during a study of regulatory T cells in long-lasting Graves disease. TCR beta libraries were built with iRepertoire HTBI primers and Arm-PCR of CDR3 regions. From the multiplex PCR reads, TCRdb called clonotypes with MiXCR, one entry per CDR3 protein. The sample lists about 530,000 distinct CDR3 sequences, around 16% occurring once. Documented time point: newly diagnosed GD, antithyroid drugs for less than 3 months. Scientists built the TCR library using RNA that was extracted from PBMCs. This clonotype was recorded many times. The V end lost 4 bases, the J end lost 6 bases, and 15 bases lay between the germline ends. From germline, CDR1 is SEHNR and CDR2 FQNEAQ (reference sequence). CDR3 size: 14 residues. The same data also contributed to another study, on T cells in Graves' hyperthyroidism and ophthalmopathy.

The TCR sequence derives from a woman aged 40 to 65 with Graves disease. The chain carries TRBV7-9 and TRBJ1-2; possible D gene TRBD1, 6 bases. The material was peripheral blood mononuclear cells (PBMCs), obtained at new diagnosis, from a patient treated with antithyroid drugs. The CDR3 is CASSWSATGDGYTF. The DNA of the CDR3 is TGTGCCAGCAGCTGGTCCGCGACAGGTGATGGCTACACCTTC.